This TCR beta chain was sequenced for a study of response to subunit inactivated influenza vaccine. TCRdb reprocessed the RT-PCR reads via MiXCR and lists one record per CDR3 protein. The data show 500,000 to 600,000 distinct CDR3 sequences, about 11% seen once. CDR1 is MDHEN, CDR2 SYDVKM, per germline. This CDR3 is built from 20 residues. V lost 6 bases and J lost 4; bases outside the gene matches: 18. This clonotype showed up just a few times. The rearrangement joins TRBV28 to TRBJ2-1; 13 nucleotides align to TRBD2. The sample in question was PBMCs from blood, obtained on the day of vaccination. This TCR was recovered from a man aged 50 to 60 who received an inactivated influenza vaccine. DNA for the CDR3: TGTGCCAGCAGGGTGAATCCCGGGACTAGCGGGATTAACAGGTACAATGAGCAGTTCTTC. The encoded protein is CASRVNPGTSGINRYNEQFF.